This paragraph covers one T cell receptor (beta chain) sequence. Germline-derived CDR1 and CDR2 are SGHAT and FQNNGV. The CDR3 loop spans 15 amino acids. V was pared by 5 bases and J by 3 bases, with 6 bases of the junction left unmatched. The repertoire was sequenced with immunoSEQ multiplex PCR; TCRdb's copy has only in-frame clones and lacks some. Altogether 290,000 or so clones are present, 85% to 90% being singletons, with the ten largest covering around 4.5%. These data originate in a study of blood T cell repertoires in COVID-19. The TCR sequence derives from a woman aged 18-29 years with acute COVID-19. This rearrangement joins TRBV11-2 to TRBJ2-7; 11 bases are shared with TRBD2. The sequenced sample was PBMCs or T cells enriched from blood (not recorded which). The CDR3 sequence is CASSERLAGHYEQYF. The CDR3 bases are TGTGCCAGCAGCGAACGACTAGCGGGACACTACGAGCAGTACTTC.